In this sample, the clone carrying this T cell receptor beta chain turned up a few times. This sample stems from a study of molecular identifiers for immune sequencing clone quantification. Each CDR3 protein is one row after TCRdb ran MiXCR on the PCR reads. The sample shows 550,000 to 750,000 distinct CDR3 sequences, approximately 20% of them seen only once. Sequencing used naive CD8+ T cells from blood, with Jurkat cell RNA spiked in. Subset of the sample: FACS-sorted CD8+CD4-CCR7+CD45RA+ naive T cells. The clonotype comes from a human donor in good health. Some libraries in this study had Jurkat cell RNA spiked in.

CDR3 in amino acids: CASSVPGLAEETQYF. DNA for the CDR3: TGTGCCAGCAGCGTACCGGGACTAGCGGAAGAGACCCAGTACTTC. This chain joins TRBV5-4 and TRBJ2-5; TRBD2 matches at 11 bases. The J segment lost 3 bases and the V segment lost 4 bases, leaving 5 bases of the junction unmatched. CDR3 length: 15 amino acids. Germline V gene sequence: CDR1 SGHNT, CDR2 YYREEE (reference sequence). The whole variable domain, remainder taken from reference TRBV5-4 and TRBJ2-5, is ETGVTQSPTHLIKTRGQQVTLRCSSQSGHNTVSWYQQALGQGPQFIFQYYREEENGRGNFPPRFSGLQFPNYSSELNVNALELDDSALYLCASSVPGLAEETQYFGPGTRLLVL.